The present entry profiles one T cell receptor (beta chain) with its context. This receptor's antigen is unknown. The record has no base qualities; no much larger clone is one base away. For sequencing of the TCRbeta CDR3 region, genomic DNA was extracted from the sorted cells. The immunoSEQ Assay was used to sequence the TCRbeta CDR3 regions. The immuneACCESS repertoire file appears here via TCRdb, limited to in-frame rearrangements. These files lack a portion of the clones; in checked studies, under half of the deficit traces to unresolved V genes, and the cause of the others is not known. For this sample the table gives 25,000 to 35,000 clones, of which approximately 89% were detected only once. The ten biggest clones cover roughly a tenth of the sample. This sample stems from a study of OX40 agonist ivuxolimab in advanced cancers. Regarding the study in general: Ivuxolimab was a fully human IgG2 agonistic monoclonal antibody targeting the costimulatory receptor OX40 (CD134). Intravenous ivuxolimab was administered to patients every 2 weeks at six dose levels: 0.01, 0.1, 0.3, 1.5, 3 and 10 mg/kg. Of the approximately 53 patients in dose escalation, some 20 had hepatocellular carcinoma, some 15 had melanoma, 9 had renal cell carcinoma and 9 had head and neck cancer. A male proportion of almost 85% and a mean age of roughly 58 years, ranging from roughly 23 to 80, were recorded for the dose-escalation cohort. Prior anti-PD-1, anti-PD-L1 or anti-CTLA-4 therapy was permitted, and approximately 40% of dose-escalation patients had received checkpoint inhibitors. Partial responses were achieved by three dose-escalation patients, of whom one had hepatocellular carcinoma and two had cutaneous melanoma. Peripheral TCRbeta sequencing was intended to test whether TCR sequence diversity was altered and clonal T-cell expansion was caused by ivuxolimab. The paper covers the monotherapy dose-escalation part of the phase I ivuxolimab trial, which included N of about 56 patients.

Beyond this particular receptor, the publication reports: On average, CD8+ T cells showed more expanded clones than CD4+ T cells after ivuxolimab. Low levels of normalized T-cell clonal expansion were also seen in some patients who did not respond. Partial responders in the 0.1-3.0 mg/kg groups had among the lowest normalized peripheral clonal expansion, especially among CD8+ T cells. Clonal expansion of both CD4+ and CD8+ blood T cells was observed from baseline to week 6 at doses 0.1 to 3.0 mg/kg. The antigen specificity of the peripheral T cells that underwent clonal expansion was not determined.

V and J are trimmed by 6 bases and 5 bases, and the gene matches miss 5 bases of the junction. From a lookup of the germline V gene (reference sequence), CDR1 and CDR2 are SEHNR and FQNEAQ. The CDR3 numbers 14 residues from cysteine through phenylalanine. CDR3 DNA only is kept here, 42 bases in frame from base 1. The trial excluded patients who had a history of autoimmune disease or who were on systemic immunosuppression. Peripheral blood for TCR sequencing was collected from all dose cohorts at baseline, on cycle 4 day 1, and on cycle 7 day 1. Samples were obtained from an open-label, multicenter, first-in-human phase I dose-escalation trial of ivuxolimab. Adults with locally advanced or metastatic head and neck squamous cell, hepatocellular, melanoma or renal cell carcinoma were enrolled in the trial. Before TCR sequencing, CD4+ and CD8+ T cells were separately sorted from peripheral blood.

The chain is assembled from TRBV7-9 and TRBJ2-1; 9 nucleotides in the junction match TRBD1. The clonotype comes from an adult with an advanced solid tumor such as melanoma, head and neck, liver or kidney cancer. This material consisted of CD4+ or CD8+ T cells sorted from blood, taken in a trial of the OX40 agonist ivuxolimab. DNA sequence: TGTGCCAGCAGGAGGACAGGGGTTGACAATGAGCAGTTCTTC. The encoded protein is CASRRTGVDNEQFF.